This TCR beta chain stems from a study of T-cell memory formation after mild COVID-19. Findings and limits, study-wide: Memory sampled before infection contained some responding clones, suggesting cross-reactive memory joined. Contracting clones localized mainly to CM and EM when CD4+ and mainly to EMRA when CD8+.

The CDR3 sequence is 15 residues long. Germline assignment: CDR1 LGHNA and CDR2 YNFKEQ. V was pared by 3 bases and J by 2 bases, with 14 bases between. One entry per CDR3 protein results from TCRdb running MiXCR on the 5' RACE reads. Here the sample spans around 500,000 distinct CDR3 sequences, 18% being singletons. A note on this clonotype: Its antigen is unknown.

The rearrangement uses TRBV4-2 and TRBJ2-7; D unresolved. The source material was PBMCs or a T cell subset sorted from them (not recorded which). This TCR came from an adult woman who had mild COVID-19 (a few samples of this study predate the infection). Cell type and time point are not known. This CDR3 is CASSHLAGDTYEQYF. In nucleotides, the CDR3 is TGTGCCAGCAGCCACCTGGCTGGGGATACCTACGAGCAGTACTTC.